Presented here are 29 T cell receptor beta chains from one specimen sequenced in a study of T cells in Graves' hyperthyroidism and ophthalmopathy. RNA transcripts yielded amplified TCR beta CDR3 regions. Carried out on the TCR CDR3, a first-round RT-PCR used the HTBI primer set. Via MiXCR, TCRdb re-called the multiplex PCR reads, giving one row per CDR3 protein. The sample carries more than 450,000 distinct CDR3 sequences, around 20% recorded once. The specimen was blood. These receptors all come from a man aged 35-49 years with Graves' ophthalmopathy.

This clonotype was counted many times. V is TRBV2 and J is TRBJ2-3; D could derive from TRBD1 or TRBD2 (5 bases each). Germline CDR1 is SNHLY and CDR2 is FYNNEI. Trimming shortened V by 6 bases and J by 8 bases, and 9 bases separated the two germline ends. CDR3 size: 11 residues. The CDR3 sequence: CASRVRGTQYF. DNA for the CDR3: TGTGCCAGCAGGGTGAGGGGTACGCAGTATTTT.

The chain carries TRBV5-4 and TRBJ2-1; D is possibly TRBD1 (5 bases). Germline CDR1 reads SGHNT; CDR2 reads YYREEE (reference sequence). CDR3 length: 14 amino acids. With 2 bases removed from V and 7 bases from J, the gap between germline ends came to 13 bases. CDR3 sequence: CASSFSRQLNEQFF. The CDR3 DNA reads as TGTGCCAGCAGCTTCAGTAGACAGTTAAATGAGCAGTTCTTC.

This clonotype was observed a few times. The chain employs TRBV6-1 and TRBJ1-2, with 7 bases lining up with TRBD1. This CDR3 contains 14 residues. The V segment lost 0 bases and the J segment 8 bases; nucleotides outside the gene matches: 6. Germline V CDR1 and CDR2: MNHNS, SASEGT. This CDR3 is CASSEAARGLGYTF. CDR3 coding DNA: TGTGCCAGCAGTGAAGCGGCCAGGGGGTTAGGCTACACCTTC.

This clonotype was counted many times. V and J are TRBV27 and TRBJ1-1; TRBD1 agrees at 9 bases. The length of the CDR3 is 14 residues. Unmatched junction bases numbered 3, after V lost 4 bases and J lost 3 bases. Looked up from germline, CDR1 is MNHEY and CDR2 is SMNVEV (reference sequence). CDR3 nucleotide sequence: TGTGCCAGCAGTTCGGGACAGGGAGACACTGAAGCTTTCTTT. Amino acid sequence: CASSSGQGDTEAFF.

The rearrangement links TRBV6-1 to TRBJ1-3; D may be TRBD1 (5 bases). V was pared by 2 bases and J by 1 base, with 18 bases between. The CDR3 loop spans 18 amino acids. Germline V gives CDR1 MNHNS, CDR2 SASEGT. CDR3 DNA: TGTGCCAGCAGTGAATACGTGGGACCCACAACATCTGGAAACACCATATATTTT. It codes for CASSEYVGPTTSGNTIYF.

This clonotype has just a few counts. The genes are TRBV2 and TRBJ2-7, with D perhaps TRBD2 (5 bases). With 1 base removed from V and 0 bases from J, the gap between germline ends came to 10 bases. The CDR3 spans 15 residues. The germline CDR1 and CDR2 sequences are SNHLY and FYNNEI. In DNA form, the CDR3 reads TGTGCCAGCAGTGAAGTAGCGCCCCCCTCCTACGAGCAGTACTTC. This codes for CASSEVAPPSYEQYF.

The chain joins TRBV10-3 to TRBJ1-2; maybe TRBD1 (6 bases). Germline V gene lookup returns CDR1 ENHRY and CDR2 SYGVKD. This CDR3 spans 15 amino acids. V lost 0 bases and J lost 2, with 10 bases in between. This CDR3 is CAISESGGRNYGYTF. For the CDR3, the DNA is TGTGCCATCAGTGAGTCGGGGGGGCGAAACTATGGCTACACCTTC.

V and J are TRBV15 and TRBJ2-3; D is unresolved. V was trimmed by 6 bases and J by 3 bases, leaving 10 bases between them. The CDR3 sequence is 13 residues long. CDR1 is LNHNV, CDR2 YYDKDF, per germline (reference sequence). The CDR3 DNA follows: TGTGCCACCAGTAAAGACTTGACAGATACGCAGTATTTT. This encodes CATSKDLTDTQYF. The entire variable domain, with the rest obtained from reference TRBV15 and TRBJ2-3, is as follows: DAMVIQNPRYQVTQFGKPVTLSCSQTLNHNVMYWYQQKSSQAPKLLFHYYDKDFNNEADTPDNFQSRRPNTSFCFLDIRSPGLGDTAMYLCATSKDLTDTQYFGPGTRLTVL.

This clonotype has ten or more counts. This rearrangement joins TRBV6-2 or TRBV6-3 to TRBJ1-1, with unresolved D. V dropped 7 bases and J dropped 4 bases, with 10 bases sitting between them. The CDR3 is 12 residues long. The germline CDR1 and CDR2 sequences are MNHEY and SVGEGT. Here the CDR3 reads CASTTTVTEAFF. The CDR3 DNA follows: TGTGCCAGCACCACCACGGTCACTGAAGCTTTCTTT.

This clonotype was detected a few times. An end of the junction does not agree with germline; a read error may underlie this. The chain links TRBV6-2 or TRBV6-3 to TRBJ1-3, with a possible D match to TRBD1 (6 bases). Germline V gene data show CDR1 as MNHEY and CDR2 as SVGEGT. This CDR3 comprises 20 residues. The CDR3 DNA follows: TGTGCCAGCAGTGACTCCCACGCCCTAAACGACAGGCGCTCTGGAAACACCATATATTTT. Translated, it gives CASSDSHALNDRRSGNTIYF.

This clonotype showed up many times. The chain is built from TRBV5-4 and TRBJ2-3; D is undetermined. With 5 bases removed from V and 2 bases from J, the gap between germline ends came to 3 bases. The CDR3 contains 11 residues. Germline-derived CDR1 and CDR2 are SGHNT and YYREEE (reference sequence). CDR3 DNA sequence: TGTGCCAGCAGGCCCACAGATACGCAGTATTTT. Its protein is CASRPTDTQYF.

Ten or more counts support this clonotype. V usage is TRBV7-6 and J usage is TRBJ2-3; D might be TRBD1 (5 bases). V lost 1 base, J lost 2 bases, and 16 bases lay in between. Germline loops: CDR1 SGHVS, CDR2 FNYEAQ. The CDR3 extends over 17 amino acids. CDR3 in amino acids: CASSLDVGARPTDTQYF. DNA of the CDR3: TGTGCCAGCAGCTTAGATGTAGGGGCGAGGCCCACAGATACGCAGTATTTT.

A single count supports this clonotype. This chain connects TRBV20-1 to TRBJ1-2; D remains unclear. Germline V lookup: CDR1 DFQATT, CDR2 SNEGSKA (reference sequence). The CDR3 extends over 15 amino acids. With 6 bases removed from V and 4 bases from J, the gap between germline ends came to 21 bases. Here the CDR3 reads CSATPGRGRGYGYTF. CDR3 DNA sequence: TGCAGTGCGACCCCAGGTCGAGGACGGGGCTATGGCTACACCTTC.

This sequence joins TRBV10-3 and TRBJ1-2, with 7 bases identical to TRBD1. Germline V gene data show CDR1 as ENHRY and CDR2 as SYGVKD. The CDR3 totals 14 residues. After removal of 0 bases from V and 7 bases from J, the junction contained 5 bases not matched to a gene. The CDR3 reads CAISESKGAGGYTF. For the CDR3, the DNA is TGTGCCATCAGTGAGTCGAAGGGGGCTGGTGGCTACACCTTC.

This sequence joins TRBV18 and TRBJ2-3; 7 nucleotides align to TRBD2. The CDR3 runs to 14 residues. V lost 2 bases and J lost 4; bases outside the gene matches: 3. Germline assignment: CDR1 KGHSH and CDR2 LQKENI. The CDR3 DNA is TGTGCCAGCTCACCAATGGGGAGGGCAGATACGCAGTATTTT. This sequence encodes CASSPMGRADTQYF. Complete variable domain (other parts from reference TRBV18 and TRBJ2-3): NAGVMQNPRHLVRRRGQEARLRCSPMKGHSHVYWYRQLPEEGLKFMVYLQKENIIDESGMPKERFSAEFPKEGPSILRIQQVVRGDSAAYFCASSPMGRADTQYFGPGTRLTVL.

There are a few counts of this clonotype. The genes are TRBV5-1 and TRBJ2-1; 9 bases map to TRBD2. The CDR3 sequence is 16 residues long. V was pared by 4 bases and J by 5 bases, with 10 bases of the junction left unmatched. From germline, CDR1 is SGHRS and CDR2 YFSETQ. The CDR3 bases are TGCGCCAGCAGCAAAGCGGGGGGCCGAATAGACAATGAGCAGTTCTTC. Residues: CASSKAGGRIDNEQFF.

The gene calls are TRBV10-3 and TRBJ2-5, with TRBD1 matching over 12 bases. The CDR3 runs 15 residues. After removal of 3 bases from V and 5 bases from J, the junction contained 4 bases not matched to a gene. Germline loops: CDR1 ENHRY, CDR2 SYGVKD. The CDR3 protein is CAISDGTGGKETQYF. The CDR3 DNA sequence: TGTGCCATCAGTGACGGGACAGGGGGCAAGGAGACCCAGTACTTC.

The chain is built from TRBV4-1 and TRBJ1-3; TRBD1 is a possible D gene (5 bases). Between the trimmed V and J ends, which lost 4 bases and 0 bases, there was a span of 10 bases. The germline gives CDR1 MGHRA, CDR2 YSYEKL. The CDR3 is made up of 15 amino acids. Written as DNA, the CDR3 is TGCGCCAGCAGCCGGGGGGTCTCCTCTGGAAACACCATATATTTT. Its protein product is CASSRGVSSGNTIYF.

This clonotype was observed at least ten times. The chain couples TRBV2 to TRBJ2-7, with D maybe TRBD1 (6 bases). Germline values: CDR1 SNHLY, CDR2 FYNNEI. The CDR3 totals 14 residues. Trimming cost V 3 bases and J 2 bases, with 11 bases left between them. CDR3 bases: TGTGCCAGCAGTGAGCCAGGGGTGCCCTACGAGCAGTACTTC. Amino acid sequence: CASSEPGVPYEQYF.

The chain uses TRBV29-1 and TRBJ2-7; 8 bases are shared with TRBD2. V trimming: 2 bases; J trimming: 5 bases; junction bases outside the gene matches: 8. From germline, CDR1 is SQVTM and CDR2 ANQGSEA. CDR3 size: 14 residues. The CDR3 region is CSVEILAGGNEQYF. In DNA form, the CDR3 reads TGCAGCGTTGAAATTTTGGCGGGAGGTAACGAGCAGTACTTC.

There are many counts of this clonotype. The CDR3 DNA reads as TGTGCCAGCAGTTTAGGACGGCTAACCTACGAGCAGTACTTC. Translating it yields CASSLGRLTYEQYF. J is TRBJ2-7 and V is TRBV27; D ambiguous. V was pared by 2 bases and J by 2 bases, with 10 bases between. Germline CDR1 is MNHEY and CDR2 is SMNVEV (reference sequence). The CDR3 runs 14 residues.

This clonotype has at least ten counts. CDR3 region: CASSPYPGGEEQYF. Written as DNA, the CDR3 is TGTGCCAGCAGCCCCTATCCGGGGGGTGAAGAGCAGTACTTC. This chain joins TRBV3-1 and TRBJ2-7; 7 bases line up with TRBD2. Trimming removed 4 bases from V and 7 bases from J; junction bases left unmatched: 10. CDR1 and CDR2 (germline): LGHDT, YNNKEL (reference sequence). The CDR3 contains 14 residues.

This clonotype occurred many times. This chain uses TRBV7-8 with TRBJ1-1; D possibly corresponds to TRBD1 (5 bases). V was clipped by 4 bases and J by 2 bases, with 20 bases between them. Looked up from germline, CDR1 is SGHVS and CDR2 is FQNEAQ. This CDR3 contains 17 residues. This CDR3 is CASSSEHWTTINTEAFF. For the CDR3, the DNA is TGTGCCAGCAGCTCCGAGCATTGGACAACTATAAACACTGAAGCTTTCTTT.

This sequence joins TRBV3-1 and TRBJ1-2; no clear D. The CDR3 sequence is 13 residues long. The germline V gene has CDR1 LGHDT and CDR2 YNNKEL (reference sequence). V lost 4 bases, J lost 10 bases, and 16 bases lay in between. CDR3 sequence reads: CASSPAMTHDYTF. Here the CDR3 DNA reads TGTGCCAGCAGCCCGGCCATGACCCATGACTACACCTTC.

This clonotype was detected ten times or more. The V and J genes are TRBV2 and TRBJ1-5; D is ambiguous. Germline loops: CDR1 SNHLY, CDR2 FYNNEI. This CDR3 is 14 amino acids long. V was pared by 7 bases and J by 3 bases, with 13 bases between. DNA for the CDR3: TGTGCCAGCACCCCCAGGCAGACCAATCAGCCCCAGCATTTT. Translated: CASTPRQTNQPQHF.

This sequence joins TRBV12-3 or TRBV12-4 and TRBJ2-2; D ambiguous. The CDR3 has 13 amino acids. The V and J ends lost 4 bases and 3 bases respectively, with 6 bases between them. The DNA of the CDR3 is TGTGCCAGCAGTTATTTGTACACCGGGGAGCTGTTTTTT. Amino acid sequence: CASSYLYTGELFF.

A note on this clonotype: A much larger clone is a single base away; this may be a read error. The chain recombines TRBV7-2 with TRBJ2-7; possible D gene TRBD1, 6 bases. Germline V lookup: CDR1 SGHTA, CDR2 FQGNSA. This CDR3 has 16 amino acids. V lost 6 bases and J lost 0, with 18 bases in between. CDR3 amino acids: CASRHTYRADSYEQYF. As DNA, the CDR3 is TGTGCCAGCAGACACACCTACAGGGCCGACTCCTACGAGCAGTACTTC. Full variable domain (rest looked up from reference TRBV7-2 and TRBJ2-7): GAGVSQSPSNKVTEKGKDVELRCDPISGHTALYWYRQSLGQGLEFLIYFQGNSAPDKSGLPSDRFSAERTGGSVSTLTIQRTQQEDSAVYLCASRHTYRADSYEQYFGPGTRLTVT.

In this sample, this clonotype turned up many times. The rearrangement uses TRBV5-1 and TRBJ2-7, with D perhaps TRBD1 (6 bases). Trimming removed 5 bases at V and 3 bases at J, with 9 bases between. The CDR3 has 12 amino acids. Germline values: CDR1 SGHRS, CDR2 YFSETQ. CDR3 coding DNA: TGCGCCAGCAGACTGGACAGCTACGAGCAGTACTTC. It codes for CASRLDSYEQYF.

The V gene is TRBV6-1, the J gene TRBJ2-7; 14 bases are shared with TRBD2. CDR1 MNHNS and CDR2 SASEGT come from the germline V gene. There are 16 residues in the CDR3. Trimming cost V 5 bases and J 7 bases; bases outside gene matches: 10. The CDR3 region has the DNA TGTGCCAGCAGTCACCGACTAGCGGGAGGGCCTGGGGAGCAGTACTTC. This sequence encodes CASSHRLAGGPGEQYF.